The 31 T cell receptor beta chains reported below all come from one sample, sequenced in a study of molecular identifiers for immune sequencing clone quantification. TCRdb fed the PCR reads into MiXCR, producing one record per CDR3 protein. The table shows about 500,000 distinct CDR3 sequences, with around 23% occurring only once. Material for sequencing was naive CD8+ T cells from blood, with Jurkat cell RNA spiked in. As for subset: FACS-sorted CD8+CD4-CCR7+CD45RA+ naive T cells. The source of these receptors is a human donor in good health. Some libraries in this study had Jurkat cell RNA spiked in.

The chain has TRBV7-3 and TRBJ2-5; D gene ambiguous. Germline lookup yields CDR1 SGHTA and CDR2 FQGTGA. The CDR3 is 15 residues long. The V end was cut by 0 bases, the J end by 0 bases, with 8 bases between. This chain's CDR3 is CASSLTEVYQETQYF. Written as DNA, the CDR3 is TGTGCCAGCAGCTTAACAGAGGTCTACCAAGAGACCCAGTACTTC.

In this sample, this clonotype turned up once. Since a much larger clone is just one base distant, this may be a read error. The J gene is TRBJ1-5, the V gene TRBV4-3, with a possible D match to TRBD1 (6 bases). The CDR3 is made up of 17 amino acids. Trimming cost V 0 bases and J 3 bases, with 15 bases left between them. The V gene's germline CDR1 is LGHNA and CDR2 YSLEER. CDR3 nucleotides: TGCGCCAGCAGCCAAGATCTGCCTCAGGGGATCAATCAGCCCCAGCATTTT. Encoded protein: CASSQDLPQGINQPQHF.

A word on this clonotype: A read error may be the cause here, since a much bigger clone is one base away. The chain is built from TRBV10-3 and TRBJ1-1, with TRBD1 identical over 8 bases. The CDR3 spans 16 residues. Germline CDR1 is ENHRY and CDR2 is SYGVKD. CDR3 DNA: TGTGCCGTCAGCGCAACCAGGACAGGGACGAACACTGAAGCTTTCTTT. Its protein is CAVSATRTGTNTEAFF.

This clonotype came up many times. One junction end disagrees with the germline gene, perhaps due to a read error. The chain combines TRBV7-7 with TRBJ2-3; D remains ambiguous. CDR1 is SSHAT and CDR2 is FNYEAQ in the germline V gene (reference sequence). CDR3 length: 13 residues. The CDR3 nucleotides are TGTGCTAGCAGCGCGGCGCCTGCAGATACGCAGTATTTT. Encoded protein: CASSAAPADTQYF.

The sample holds a few counts of this clonotype. This chain joins TRBV28 and TRBJ2-7; weak D call: TRBD2 (6 bases). Trimming removed 6 bases at V and 9 bases at J, with 18 bases between. Germline-derived CDR1 and CDR2 are MDHEN and SYDVKM. The CDR3 consists of 13 residues. The CDR3 DNA is TGTGCCAGCAGCCTCCTACAGTGGAGGGGGCAGTACTTC. It codes for CASSLLQWRGQYF. The whole variable domain, remainder taken from reference TRBV28 and TRBJ2-7, is DVKVTQSSRYLVKRTGEKVFLECVQDMDHENMFWYRQDPGLGLRLIYFSYDVKMKEKGDIPEGYSVSREKKERFSLILESASTNQTSMYLCASSLLQWRGQYFGPGTRLTVT.

This rearrangement joins TRBV5-6 to TRBJ2-3, with 7 positions matching TRBD1. Germline CDR1 is SGHDT and CDR2 is YYEEEE. This CDR3 has 16 amino acids. V dropped 2 bases and J dropped 4; count of bases not matched to a gene: 10. The CDR3 loop is CASSFQDREFADTQYF. The CDR3 bases are TGTGCCAGCAGCTTCCAAGACAGGGAATTTGCAGATACGCAGTATTTT.

This clonotype came up a few times. This chain connects TRBV12-3 or TRBV12-4 to TRBJ2-2, with D tentatively TRBD1 (6 bases). The CDR3 runs 16 residues. V lost 2 bases, J lost 5 bases, and 15 bases lay in between. The CDR3 is CASSLPSDSQTGELFF. CDR3 coding DNA: TGTGCCAGCAGTTTACCCTCGGACAGCCAAACCGGGGAGCTGTTTTTT.

The V and J genes are TRBV6-5 and TRBJ1-4, with D unresolved. Germline V gene data show CDR1 as MNHEY and CDR2 as SVGAGI. This CDR3 contains 17 residues. Trimming removed 6 bases from V and 5 bases from J, with 22 bases in between. The CDR3 protein is CASSASGNPPRNEKLFF. CDR3 DNA: TGTGCCAGCAGCGCTTCAGGAAATCCTCCAAGAAATGAAAAACTGTTTTTT.

V usage is TRBV6-5 and J usage is TRBJ2-2; 11 bases align to TRBD2. Trimming at V came to 6 bases and at J to 5 bases, leaving 14 bases not matched to a gene. Looked up from germline, CDR1 is MNHEY and CDR2 is SVGAGI. The CDR3 sequence is 18 residues long. The CDR3 loop reads CASSLEPLAGGGTGELFF. DNA of the CDR3: TGTGCCAGCAGCTTGGAACCCCTAGCGGGGGGTGGAACCGGGGAGCTGTTTTTT.

This clonotype was seen a few times. The chain has TRBV19 and TRBJ2-3, with D possibly matching TRBD2 (6 bases). V shed 3 bases and J shed 5 bases, with 9 bases lying between them. The CDR3 is made up of 13 amino acids. Germline CDR1 is LNHDA and CDR2 is SQIVND (reference sequence). The CDR3 DNA is TGTGCCAGTAGTATGGGACTTCAAGATACGCAGTATTTT. It codes for CASSMGLQDTQYF.

The chain links TRBV27 to TRBJ1-2; 10 nucleotides align to TRBD1. Germline V lookup: CDR1 MNHEY, CDR2 SMNVEV (reference sequence). The junction had 6 bases not matched to a gene; V was cut back by 5 bases and J by 3 bases. CDR3 length equals 15 residues. This chain's CDR3 is CASSTTGGADYGYTF. The CDR3 coding sequence is TGTGCCAGCAGTACGACAGGGGGCGCCGACTATGGCTACACCTTC.

V gene TRBV7-9 combines with J gene TRBJ2-7; possible D gene TRBD1, 6 bases. Germline CDR1 reads SEHNR; CDR2 reads FQNEAQ (reference sequence). The V and J ends lost 1 base and 0 bases respectively, with 22 bases between them. The CDR3 is 19 amino acids. The CDR3 DNA is TGTGCCAGCAGCTTAGGGGCGACAGGTAACAATGTCCGCTCCTACGAGCAGTACTTC. Its protein is CASSLGATGNNVRSYEQYF.

This clonotype has ten or more counts. V usage is TRBV29-1 and J usage is TRBJ2-7; TRBD2 might be the D (6 bases). This CDR3 has 13 residues. The V gene lost 4 bases and the J gene lost 2 bases, with 12 bases spanning the gap. Germline CDR1 and CDR2: SQVTM and ANQGSEA. CDR3 sequence: CSVGVAETYEQYF. Here the CDR3 DNA reads TGCAGCGTTGGGGTAGCGGAAACCTACGAGCAGTACTTC.

CDR3 sequence: CATTGTSGGGDTQYF. The CDR3 coding sequence is TGTGCCACCACCGGGACTAGCGGGGGGGGAGATACGCAGTATTTT. The genes are TRBV13 and TRBJ2-3; the match to TRBD2 covers 16 bases. The V gene's germline CDR1 is PRHDT and CDR2 FYEKMQ (reference sequence). Losses at the gene ends were 10 bases for V and 5 bases for J; bases not matched to a gene: 6. The CDR3 is made up of 15 amino acids.

There are many counts of this clonotype. The J gene is TRBJ2-7, the V gene TRBV7-8; 11 nucleotides agree with TRBD2. CDR1 is SGHVS, CDR2 FQNEAQ, per germline. J lost 4 bases, V lost 0 bases, and 5 bases had no gene match. The CDR3 has 16 amino acids. This CDR3 reads CASSLAHTSGSYEQYF. The CDR3 DNA reads as TGTGCCAGCAGCTTAGCGCATACTAGCGGGAGTTACGAGCAGTACTTC. Together with reference TRBV7-8 and TRBJ2-7, the CDR3 gives the full variable domain: GAGVSQSPRYKVAKRGQDVALRCDPISGHVSLFWYQQALGQGPEFLTYFQNEAQLDKSGLPSDRFFAERPEGSVSTLKIQRTQQEDSAVYLCASSLAHTSGSYEQYFGPGTRLTVT.

This chain joins TRBV19 and TRBJ2-1; D is possibly TRBD2 (6 bases). The ends were cut back, 3 bases at V and 11 bases at J, with 11 bases in the middle. This CDR3 contains 12 residues. Germline V CDR1 and CDR2: LNHDA, SQIVND (reference sequence). This CDR3 is CASSMEGNKQFF. DNA of the CDR3: TGTGCCAGTAGTATGGAGGGGAATAAGCAGTTCTTC.

The CDR3 loop is CASSLARGGVREKLFF. CDR3 coding DNA: TGTGCCAGCAGCTTAGCCCGCGGGGGAGTCAGAGAAAAACTGTTTTTT. The genes are TRBV7-9 and TRBJ1-4, with D possibly matching TRBD1 (5 bases). Germline CDR1 is SEHNR and CDR2 is FQNEAQ (reference sequence). V lost 0 bases to trimming and J lost 8 bases, with 16 bases between them. The CDR3 length is 16 residues.

The chain joins TRBV20-1 to TRBJ2-5, with TRBD1 identical over 8 bases. Germline loops: CDR1 DFQATT, CDR2 SNEGSKA (reference sequence). J gave up 5 bases and V 3 bases, and 5 bases lay outside the gene matches. This CDR3 comprises 13 residues. The CDR3 region is CSASARTGETQYF. DNA of the CDR3: TGCAGTGCTAGCGCCCGGACAGGGGAGACCCAGTACTTC.

This rearrangement joins TRBV27 to TRBJ2-1; 13 bases are a match to TRBD2. The length of the CDR3 is 15 residues. With 5 bases clipped from V and 6 bases from J, the junction kept 4 bases outside the gene matches. Germline V CDR1 and CDR2: MNHEY, SMNVEV (reference sequence). As DNA, the CDR3 is TGTGCCAGCAGTCCCCGGACTAGCGGGAGCAATGAGCAGTTCTTC. Residues: CASSPRTSGSNEQFF.

V and J are TRBV7-9 and TRBJ1-5, with 8 nucleotides matching TRBD1. This CDR3 has 14 residues. Trimming took 5 bases from V and 5 from J; bases not matched to a gene: 5. The germline gives CDR1 SEHNR, CDR2 FQNEAQ (reference sequence). The CDR3 region has the DNA TGTGCCAGCAGCGAAGGACAGGGCCATCAGCCCCAGCATTTT. It encodes CASSEGQGHQPQHF.

This clonotype came up a few times. This chain joins TRBV6-6 and TRBJ2-3; 7 nucleotides match TRBD1. This CDR3 contains 17 residues. The V segment lost 2 bases and the J segment 5 bases; nucleotides outside the gene matches: 13. Germline V gives CDR1 MNHNY, CDR2 SVGAGI (reference sequence). The CDR3: CASSYVVGQEQRDTQYF. The CDR3 DNA follows: TGTGCCAGCAGTTACGTAGTCGGACAGGAGCAGAGAGATACGCAGTATTTT.

This clonotype was observed once. The CDR3 region is CSARDTMGPAQPQHF. CDR3 coding DNA: TGCAGTGCTAGAGACACAATGGGGCCGGCGCAGCCCCAGCATTTT. This rearrangement joins TRBV20-1 to TRBJ1-5; D is perhaps TRBD1 (5 bases). The CDR3 totals 15 residues. V was cut by 0 bases and J by 7 bases, with 16 bases left in between. CDR1 is DFQATT and CDR2 is SNEGSKA in the germline V gene (reference sequence).

V is TRBV5-1 and J is TRBJ2-7, with 9 nucleotides matching TRBD2. Looked up from germline, CDR1 is SGHRS and CDR2 is YFSETQ. Trimming removed 2 bases from V and 2 bases from J; junction bases left unmatched: 5. This CDR3 contains 15 residues. CDR3 bases: TGCGCCAGCAGCTTTACCGCGGGAGGGCCCTACGAGCAGTACTTC. Amino acid sequence: CASSFTAGGPYEQYF. The full variable domain, completed using reference TRBV5-1 and TRBJ2-7, is KAGVTQTPRYLIKTRGQQVTLSCSPISGHRSVSWYQQTPGQGLQFLFEYFSETQRNKGNFPGRFSGRQFSNSRSEMNVSTLELGDSALYLCASSFTAGGPYEQYFGPGTRLTVT.

V usage is TRBV4-1 and J usage is TRBJ2-5; D may be TRBD2 (5 bases). The CDR3 contains 14 residues. Germline values: CDR1 MGHRA, CDR2 YSYEKL. Trimming took off 1 base at V and 5 bases at J, with 11 bases between the two ends. CDR3 sequence (DNA): TGCGCCAGCAGCCAAGTTACGGGCGGGGAGACCCAGTACTTC. The encoded protein is CASSQVTGGETQYF.

This clonotype was seen a few times. The rearrangement joins TRBV3-1 to TRBJ2-7; 9 nucleotides line up with TRBD2. Germline V gene data show CDR1 as LGHDT and CDR2 as YNNKEL (reference sequence). J was trimmed by 1 base and V by 3 bases; bases with no gene match: 16. CDR3 length equals 19 residues. The CDR3 DNA reads TGTGCCAGCAGCCAGCCCGGGACAGACAGCGGGGGGCTATCCTACGAGCAGTACTTC. The encoded protein is CASSQPGTDSGGLSYEQYF.

The V call is TRBV20-1, the J call TRBJ2-1; D may be TRBD1 (5 bases). Germline V gene lookup returns CDR1 DFQATT and CDR2 SNEGSKA (reference sequence). The CDR3 length is 12 residues. V was trimmed by 6 bases and J by 8 bases, leaving 14 bases between them. DNA of the CDR3: TGCAGTGCCAGGGTAGGAGTCTATGAGCAGTTCTTC. This encodes CSARVGVYEQFF.

For this clonotype: The junction departs from germline at one end; a sequencing error may be responsible. The genes are TRBV11-2 and TRBJ2-4; 14 bases agree with TRBD2. Germline CDR1 reads SGHAT; CDR2 reads FQNNGV. There are 20 residues in the CDR3. The CDR3 sequence: CASNLGPGTSGGLAKNIQYF. The CDR3 DNA sequence: TGTGCCAGCAACTTAGGGCCAGGGACTAGCGGGGGCCTAGCCAAAAACATTCAGTACTTC.

This rearrangement joins TRBV19 to TRBJ2-7; possible D gene TRBD2, 6 bases. The germline V gene has CDR1 LNHDA and CDR2 SQIVND (reference sequence). V gave up 2 bases and J gave up 6 bases, with 14 bases separating them. The CDR3 sequence is 14 residues long. DNA for the CDR3: TGTGCCAGTAGTATACGCGCGGGAATCGCCGAGCAGTACTTC. Its translation: CASSIRAGIAEQYF. The full variable domain, rest sourced from reference TRBV19 and TRBJ2-7, is DGGITQSPKYLFRKEGQNVTLSCEQNLNHDAMYWYRQDPGQGLRLIYYSQIVNDFQKGDIAEGYSVSREKKESFPLTVTSAQKNPTAFYLCASSIRAGIAEQYFGPGTRLTVT.

V usage is TRBV20-1 and J usage is TRBJ2-5, with D maybe TRBD2 (6 bases). Looked up from germline, CDR1 is DFQATT and CDR2 is SNEGSKA (reference sequence). This CDR3 spans 14 amino acids. V was trimmed by 5 bases and J by 4 bases, leaving 17 bases between them. The CDR3 protein is CSAEPGEAGETQYF. The CDR3 bases are TGCAGTGCTGAGCCGGGGGAAGCAGGAGAGACCCAGTACTTC.

CDR3 coding DNA: TGCGCCAGGCGTAACCACAGGGGGTCGGAGACCCAGTACTTC. It is translated as CARRNHRGSETQYF. This chain uses TRBV10-2 with TRBJ2-5, with TRBD1 matching over 8 bases. The germline V gene has CDR1 WSHSY and CDR2 SAAADI. Trimming at V came to 9 bases and at J to 5 bases, leaving 11 bases not matched to a gene. The CDR3 is made up of 14 amino acids.

This clonotype was detected a few times. The rearrangement joins TRBV7-2 to TRBJ2-7, with 10 bases that match TRBD2. After removal of 5 bases from V and 3 bases from J, the junction contained 7 bases not matched to a gene. CDR3 length: 15 residues. Germline CDR1 SGHTA, CDR2 FQGNSA. In DNA, the CDR3 is TGTGCCAGCAGCGCCACTAGCGGGACCCTCTACGAGCAGTACTTC. Translation: CASSATSGTLYEQYF.